Below, 29 T cell receptor beta chains from the same sample are listed, as sequenced in a study of blood T cell repertoires in COVID-19. The protocol was immunoSEQ multiplex PCR, while the TCRdb copy is restricted to in-frame clones and leaves out a portion. The sample comprises tens of thousands of clones, roughly 87% of which are singletons, and roughly 3.6% rests with the top ten. The sample comprised peripheral blood. The receptor source for this set is a man in his forties or fifties with COVID-19, enrolled during active disease.

This clone has only a few counts. The rearrangement links TRBV30 to TRBJ1-1; D is possibly TRBD1 (5 bases). In germline, CDR1 is GTSNPN, CDR2 SVGIG (reference sequence). V was cut by 3 bases and J by 5 bases, with 10 bases left in between. This CDR3 has 12 residues. As DNA, the CDR3 is TGTGCCTGGAGCGGGGGGTTTACTGAAGCTTTCTTT. Its translation: CAWSGGFTEAFF. The variable domain in full, completed from reference TRBV30 and TRBJ1-1, reads SQTIHQWPATLVQPVGSPLSLECTVEGTSNPNLYWYRQAAGRGLQLLFYSVGIGQISSEVPQNLSASRPQDRQFILSSKKLLLSDSGFYLCAWSGGFTEAFFGQGTRLTVV.

The chain recombines TRBV5-1 with TRBJ1-3; 10 bases align to TRBD1. V trimming: 4 bases; J trimming: 1 base; junction bases outside the gene matches: 5. There are 16 residues in the CDR3. Germline V gives CDR1 SGHRS, CDR2 YFSETQ. CDR3 sequence: CASSLRGQGSGNTIYF. CDR3 DNA sequence: TGCGCCAGCAGCCTTCGGGGACAGGGGTCTGGAAACACCATATATTTT.

J is TRBJ2-7 and V is TRBV30; 9 nucleotides align to TRBD1. J lost 7 bases, V lost 4 bases, and 11 bases had no gene match. Germline CDR1 reads GTSNPN; CDR2 reads SVGIG (reference sequence). This CDR3 contains 14 residues. The CDR3 nucleotides are TGTGCCTGGACCTTCGGACAGGGGTCGGGGGAGCAGTACTTC. Its protein product is CAWTFGQGSGEQYF.

This clone was seen more than once but under ten times. The chain links TRBV19 to TRBJ1-6, with TRBD1 identical over 7 bases. V gave up 2 bases and J gave up 5 bases; unmatched junction bases: 6. CDR3 length: 16 residues. Germline-derived CDR1 and CDR2 are LNHDA and SQIVND (reference sequence). The DNA of the CDR3 is TGTGCCAGTAGTATATTAGAGGGACAGAATAATTCACCCCTCCACTTT. It is translated as CASSILEGQNNSPLHF.

This chain connects TRBV12-5 to TRBJ2-7; 10 bases are a match to TRBD1. V shed 5 bases and J 0 bases; nucleotides not matched to a gene: 10. The CDR3 contains 17 residues. CDR1 and CDR2 from the germline V gene are LGHNT and FRNRAP. Here the CDR3 reads CASGLGTGEDPSYEQYF. Written as DNA, the CDR3 is TGTGCTAGTGGTCTCGGGACAGGGGAGGATCCCTCCTACGAGCAGTACTTC.

V gene TRBV27 combines with J gene TRBJ1-1; maybe TRBD1 (6 bases). CDR3 size: 16 residues. Per germline, CDR1 MNHEY and CDR2 SMNVEV (reference sequence). Between the trimmed V and J ends, which lost 8 bases and 3 bases, there was a span of 22 bases. This CDR3 is CASFTGRGGPYTEAFF. DNA of the CDR3: TGTGCCAGCTTCACAGGGCGCGGCGGACCTTACACTGAAGCTTTCTTT.

The rearrangement uses TRBV11-3 and TRBJ1-5, with D perhaps matching TRBD1 (5 bases). The CDR3 covers 18 residues. V lost 3 bases and J 4 bases, leaving 22 bases between the germline ends. The germline V gene has CDR1 SGHNT and CDR2 YENEEA. CDR3 DNA: TGTGCCAGCAGCTTGATCTCACGGGTCGACAGAGAAAATCAGCCCCAGCATTTT. Protein product: CASSLISRVDRENQPQHF. Using reference TRBV11-3 and TRBJ1-5 for the parts outside the CDR3, the full variable domain is EAGVVQSPRYKIIEKKQPVAFWCNPISGHNTLYWYLQNLGQGPELLIRYENEEAVDDSQLPKDRFSAERLKGVDSTLKIQPAELGDSAVYLCASSLISRVDRENQPQHFGDGTRLSIL.

V usage is TRBV12-3 or TRBV12-4 and J usage is TRBJ2-7; TRBD1 matches at 7 bases. J was trimmed by 1 base and V by 5 bases; bases with no gene match: 2. The CDR3 length is 13 residues. The CDR3 sequence: CASSPGQSYEQYF. CDR3 nucleotides: TGTGCCAGCAGTCCGGGACAGTCCTACGAGCAGTACTTC.

The chain is built from TRBV2 and TRBJ1-1; D gene unclear. Deletions cut 5 bases from V and 4 bases from J, with 11 bases between. CDR3 length equals 13 residues. The germline gives CDR1 SNHLY, CDR2 FYNNEI. Here the CDR3 DNA reads TGTGCCAGCAGTTTGGGGAGCGGCACTGAAGCTTTCTTT. It codes for CASSLGSGTEAFF.

This chain links TRBV12-3 or TRBV12-4 with TRBJ2-1; 8 positions agree with TRBD2. V was pared by 2 bases and J by 9 bases, with 0 bases of the junction left unmatched. The CDR3 is made up of 12 amino acids. In DNA, the CDR3 is TGTGCCAGCAGTTTAAGCGGGGGTGAGCAGTTCTTC. It translates to CASSLSGGEQFF.

The chain is built from TRBV5-1 and TRBJ2-2, with D hard to call. Germline V gene sequence: CDR1 SGHRS, CDR2 YFSETQ. This CDR3 is 14 amino acids long. Deletions cut 4 bases from V and 4 bases from J, with 11 bases between. The DNA for the CDR3 is TGCGCCAGCAGCACAGACGGATCCACCGGGGAGCTGTTTTTT. Encoded protein: CASSTDGSTGELFF.

This chain uses TRBV2 with TRBJ1-4, with 9 bases that match TRBD1. Germline values: CDR1 SNHLY, CDR2 FYNNEI. The CDR3 has 16 amino acids. V shed 8 bases and J 7 bases; nucleotides not matched to a gene: 14. This CDR3 is CASGRTGAQSGEKLFF. CDR3 DNA: TGTGCCAGCGGTAGGACAGGGGCCCAGTCTGGTGAAAAACTGTTTTTT.

The CDR3 sequence: CASSGGTVSYEQYF. The CDR3 DNA reads TGTGCCAGTAGTGGCGGGACTGTCTCCTACGAGCAGTACTTC. The genes are TRBV19 and TRBJ2-7, with a tentative D call TRBD2 (6 bases). The germline V and J ends were trimmed by 5 bases and 0 bases, with 11 bases remaining between them. CDR1 is LNHDA and CDR2 is SQIVND in the germline V gene (reference sequence). The CDR3 loop spans 14 amino acids.

This chain uses TRBV15 with TRBJ2-5; tentatively, D is TRBD1 (6 bases). The CDR3 extends over 15 amino acids. Trimming removed 3 bases from V and 2 bases from J, with 13 bases in between. In germline, CDR1 is LNHNV, CDR2 YYDKDF (reference sequence). CDR3 loop: CATSRTRGQQETQYF. The CDR3 DNA reads TGTGCCACCAGCAGGACGAGGGGACAACAAGAGACCCAGTACTTC.

The gene calls are TRBV7-9 and TRBJ1-5; TRBD1 matches at 8 bases. The CDR3 is 17 amino acids. V lost 4 bases to trimming and J lost 5 bases; unmatched junction nucleotides: 13. Germline loops: CDR1 SEHNR, CDR2 FQNEAQ (reference sequence). DNA of the CDR3: TGTGCCAGCAGCTCAGGCGGCCTCAGGGGGCAGGATCAGCCCCAGCATTTT. This codes for CASSSGGLRGQDQPQHF. Using reference TRBV7-9 and TRBJ1-5 for the parts outside the CDR3, the full variable domain is DTGVSQNPRHKITKRGQNVTFRCDPISEHNRLYWYRQTLGQGPEFLTYFQNEAQLEKSRLLSDRFSAERPKGSFSTLEIQRTEQGDSAMYLCASSSGGLRGQDQPQHFGDGTRLSIL.

CDR3 sequence (DNA): TGTGCCAGCAGCCAAGTGCAGACCCGGGGTGAGACCCAGTACTTC. It codes for CASSQVQTRGETQYF. The V call is TRBV5-5, the J call TRBJ2-5, with D perhaps matching TRBD2 (5 bases). Germline V CDR1 and CDR2: SGHKS, YYEKEE (reference sequence). CDR3 length equals 15 residues. Trimming took 4 bases from V and 5 from J, leaving 18 bases between them.

This clone has a handful of counts. The chain recombines TRBV30 with TRBJ1-4; possibly TRBD1 for D (6 bases). This CDR3 is built from 15 residues. The V and J ends lost 0 bases and 4 bases respectively, with 12 bases between them. Germline V gene sequence: CDR1 GTSNPN, CDR2 SVGIG (reference sequence). Here the CDR3 reads CAWSVGQAVNEKLFF. For the CDR3, the DNA is TGTGCCTGGAGTGTGGGACAAGCCGTTAATGAAAAACTGTTTTTT.

This chain joins TRBV5-1 and TRBJ1-5; maybe TRBD1 (5 bases). Per the germline V gene, CDR1 is SGHRS and CDR2 is YFSETQ. The CDR3 is made up of 14 amino acids. The V end was cut by 4 bases, the J end by 3 bases, with 11 bases between. As DNA, the CDR3 is TGCGCCAGCAGCGTTGACAGTCTCAATCAGCCCCAGCATTTT. Translation: CASSVDSLNQPQHF.

The chain joins TRBV12-3 or TRBV12-4 to TRBJ1-2; D may be TRBD1 (5 bases). The CDR3 is made up of 12 amino acids. V shed 6 bases and J shed 8 bases, with 13 bases lying between them. The chain's CDR3 is CASRNTWGGYTF. The CDR3 region has the DNA TGTGCCAGCAGAAACACATGGGGCGGCTACACCTTC.

The V gene is TRBV7-8, the J gene TRBJ2-5, with 12 bases identical to TRBD2. The CDR3 consists of 16 residues. V was clipped by 7 bases and J by 5 bases; unmatched bases: 11. The germline V gene has CDR1 SGHVS and CDR2 FQNEAQ. CDR3 DNA: TGTGCCAGCACCCCAGGGTCTAGCGGGGGGGGTGAGACCCAGTACTTC. Amino acids: CASTPGSSGGGETQYF.

This chain uses TRBV28 with TRBJ1-3; D perhaps matches TRBD1 (5 bases). V lost 3 bases to trimming and J lost 3 bases, with 12 bases between them. The CDR3 length is 15 residues. Germline V gene data show CDR1 as MDHEN and CDR2 as SYDVKM. The CDR3 nucleotides are TGTGCCAGCAGTTTGGGGGGGGGATTTGGAAACACCATATATTTT. Translation gives CASSLGGGFGNTIYF.

The V gene is TRBV2, the J gene TRBJ1-4; D possibly corresponds to TRBD1 (6 bases). CDR1 and CDR2 from the germline V gene are SNHLY and FYNNEI. This CDR3 comprises 16 residues. V was cut by 4 bases and J by 1 base, with 13 bases left in between. CDR3 in DNA: TGTGCCAGCAGTGGAACAGGGTATGGAACTAATGAAAAACTGTTTTTT. It specifies CASSGTGYGTNEKLFF.

As DNA, the CDR3 is TGTGCCAGCAGTTACCCCCCGGGACAGATAACAGATACGCAGTATTTT. Translating it yields CASSYPPGQITDTQYF. The J gene is TRBJ2-3, the V gene TRBV6-2 or TRBV6-3; TRBD1 matches 7 bases. Unmatched junction bases numbered 8, after V lost 2 bases and J lost 3 bases. The CDR3 is 16 residues long. Germline CDR1 and CDR2: MNHEY and SVGEGT.

The chain recombines TRBV19 with TRBJ2-5, with D possibly being TRBD2 (5 bases). V lost 3 bases and J 5 bases, leaving 16 bases between the germline ends. The CDR3 covers 15 residues. Germline V lookup: CDR1 LNHDA, CDR2 SQIVND (reference sequence). The CDR3 loop reads CASSISAWTPETQYF. CDR3 sequence (DNA): TGTGCCAGTAGTATCTCCGCATGGACTCCGGAGACCCAGTACTTC.

The chain recombines TRBV5-1 with TRBJ1-2; TRBD1 matches at 9 bases. Germline trimming cut 1 base from V and 6 bases from J; bases unmatched to any gene: 4. Germline V gene data show CDR1 as SGHRS and CDR2 as YFSETQ. The CDR3 is 14 amino acids. In DNA form, the CDR3 reads TGCGCCAGCAGCTTGCTGACAGGGGGTCATGGCTACACCTTC. Its protein product is CASSLLTGGHGYTF.

The chain combines TRBV3-1 (or the pseudogene TRBV3-2) with TRBJ1-6; 7 positions agree with TRBD1. The CDR3 length is 15 residues. V lost 4 bases and J lost 11; bases outside the gene matches: 11. CDR1 is LGHDT and CDR2 is YNNKEL in the germline V gene (reference sequence). For the CDR3, the DNA is TGTGCCAGCAGCCCCCAGACAGGGTATGGGACACCCCTCCACTTT. It codes for CASSPQTGYGTPLHF.

This chain uses TRBV2 with TRBJ2-1, with 10 bases identical to TRBD2. This CDR3 has 15 residues. Germline V gene sequence: CDR1 SNHLY, CDR2 FYNNEI. V dropped 1 base and J dropped 9; count of bases not matched to a gene: 6. This CDR3 is CASSEGAGGISEQFF. The DNA for the CDR3 is TGTGCCAGCAGTGAAGGAGCGGGAGGGATTAGTGAGCAGTTCTTC.

J is TRBJ1-5 and V is TRBV28, with TRBD1 as a possible D gene (5 bases). Germline assignment: CDR1 MDHEN and CDR2 SYDVKM. V lost 6 bases and J lost 3, with 21 bases in between. This CDR3 has 17 amino acids. The DNA for the CDR3 is TGTGCCAGCAGCCACGGACAAACACTCACCCACAATCAGCCCCAGCATTTT. This sequence encodes CASSHGQTLTHNQPQHF. The variable domain in full, completed from reference TRBV28 and TRBJ1-5, reads DVKVTQSSRYLVKRTGEKVFLECVQDMDHENMFWYRQDPGLGLRLIYFSYDVKMKEKGDIPEGYSVSREKKERFSLILESASTNQTSMYLCASSHGQTLTHNQPQHFGDGTRLSIL.

This chain connects TRBV19 to TRBJ2-1; 11 bases align to TRBD2. The trim removed 6 bases at V and 2 bases at J, leaving 3 bases unmatched. Germline V lookup: CDR1 LNHDA, CDR2 SQIVND (reference sequence). The CDR3 is made up of 15 amino acids. The chain's CDR3 is CASRGTSGTYNEQFF. As DNA, the CDR3 is TGTGCCAGTAGGGGGACTAGCGGCACCTACAATGAGCAGTTCTTC.